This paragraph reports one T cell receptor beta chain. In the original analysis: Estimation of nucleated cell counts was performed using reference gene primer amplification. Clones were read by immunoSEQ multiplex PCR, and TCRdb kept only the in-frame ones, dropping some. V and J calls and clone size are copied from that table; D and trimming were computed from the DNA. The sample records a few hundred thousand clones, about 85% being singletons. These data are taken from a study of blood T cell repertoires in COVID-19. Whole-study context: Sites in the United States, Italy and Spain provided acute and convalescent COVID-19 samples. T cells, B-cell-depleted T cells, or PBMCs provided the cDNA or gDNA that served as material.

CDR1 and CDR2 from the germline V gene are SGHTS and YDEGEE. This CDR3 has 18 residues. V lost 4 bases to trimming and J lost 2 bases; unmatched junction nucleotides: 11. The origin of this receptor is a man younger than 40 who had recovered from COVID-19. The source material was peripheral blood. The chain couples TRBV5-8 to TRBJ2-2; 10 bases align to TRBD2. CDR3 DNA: TGTGCCAGCAGCGTGGGGGCTAGCGGGGGCGCTAACACCGGGGAGCTGTTTTTT. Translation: CASSVGASGGANTGELFF.